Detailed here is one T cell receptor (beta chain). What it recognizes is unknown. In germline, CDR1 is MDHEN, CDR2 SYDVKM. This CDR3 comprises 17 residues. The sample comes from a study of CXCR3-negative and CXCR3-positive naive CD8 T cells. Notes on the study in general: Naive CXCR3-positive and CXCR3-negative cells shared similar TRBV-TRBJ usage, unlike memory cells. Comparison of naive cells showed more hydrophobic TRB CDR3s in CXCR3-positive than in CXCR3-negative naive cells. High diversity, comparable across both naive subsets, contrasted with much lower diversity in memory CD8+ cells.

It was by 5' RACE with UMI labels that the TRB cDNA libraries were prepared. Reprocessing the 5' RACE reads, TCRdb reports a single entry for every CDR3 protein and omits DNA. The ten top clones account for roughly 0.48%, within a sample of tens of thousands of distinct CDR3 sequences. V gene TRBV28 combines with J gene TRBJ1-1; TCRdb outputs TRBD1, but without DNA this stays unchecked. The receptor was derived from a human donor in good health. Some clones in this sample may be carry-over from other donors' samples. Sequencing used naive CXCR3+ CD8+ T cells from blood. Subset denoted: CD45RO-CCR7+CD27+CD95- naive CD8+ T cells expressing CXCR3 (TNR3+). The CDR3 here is CASSLSRDRGPNTEAFF.